These 11 T cell receptor beta chains were sequenced from one sample in a study of PD-L1 blockade in urothelial cancer. This sample's time point: peripheral blood 6 weeks after treatment start. Here immunoSEQ multiplex PCR was the method, and the copy in TCRdb shows in-frame clones only, minus some. The sample lists around 110,000 clones; around 89% were seen once. Source: PBMCs, taken around atezolizumab (anti-PD-L1) treatment. These receptor sequences come from a man in his sixties with urothelial cancer.

V is TRBV5-1 and J is TRBJ2-7; TRBD1 agrees at 10 bases. The CDR3 sequence is 14 residues long. V dropped 7 bases and J dropped 2; count of bases not matched to a gene: 6. The germline gives CDR1 SGHRS, CDR2 YFSETQ. The CDR3 reads CASDGTGVPYEQYF. The DNA for the CDR3 is TGCGCCAGCGACGGGACAGGGGTTCCCTACGAGCAGTACTTC.

The chain combines TRBV7-9 with TRBJ2-2, with TRBD1 matching over 9 bases. V shed 11 bases, J shed 4 bases, and the junction held 5 bases outside the gene matches. The germline V gene has CDR1 SEHNR and CDR2 FQNEAQ (reference sequence). The CDR3 runs 13 residues. The CDR3 region is CARGQGFTGELFF. CDR3 coding DNA: TGTGCCCGCGGACAGGGGTTCACCGGGGAGCTGTTTTTT.

This chain links TRBV18 with TRBJ2-5; D gene ambiguous. Germline values: CDR1 KGHSH, CDR2 LQKENI. The CDR3 covers 15 residues. Trimming cost V 4 bases and J 1 base, with 13 bases left between them. The CDR3, as DNA: TGTGCCAGCTCACGACCCTCAACAGCCCAAGAGACCCAGTACTTC. It yields the protein CASSRPSTAQETQYF.

The V call is TRBV5-1, the J call TRBJ1-5; 7 bases agree with TRBD1. Germline CDR1 reads SGHRS; CDR2 reads YFSETQ. With 0 bases clipped from V and 4 bases from J, the junction kept 4 bases outside the gene matches. CDR3 size: 15 residues. In nucleotides, the CDR3 is TGCGCCAGCAGCTTGGGGGCAGGGGGTAATCAGCCCCAGCATTTT. Protein product: CASSLGAGGNQPQHF.

This clone was observed a handful of times. CDR3 in DNA: TGTGCCAGCAGCCCTCGGGGGGACATCTCCTACGAGCAGTACTTC. This translates into CASSPRGDISYEQYF. V is TRBV27 and J is TRBJ2-7; D perhaps matches TRBD2 (7 bases). Looked up from germline, CDR1 is MNHEY and CDR2 is SMNVEV (reference sequence). Deletions cut 6 bases from V and 0 bases from J, with 15 bases between. The CDR3 is made up of 15 amino acids.

This clone came up once. The J gene is TRBJ1-1, the V gene TRBV4-3; D gene unclear. The CDR3 runs to 15 residues. Deletions cut 0 bases from V and 5 bases from J, with 13 bases between. Germline CDR1 LGHNA, CDR2 YSLEER. CDR3 region: CASSQDSGPATEAFF. The CDR3 DNA is TGCGCCAGCAGCCAAGATAGCGGCCCCGCGACTGAAGCTTTCTTT.

The chain combines TRBV6-5 with TRBJ1-5; D gene ambiguous. Trimming left V 9 bases short and J 0 bases short, with 15 bases between. The germline V gene has CDR1 MNHEY and CDR2 SVGAGI. This CDR3 comprises 15 residues. CDR3 residues: CARGQVLYSNQPQHF. In nucleotides, the CDR3 is TGTGCCAGGGGTCAGGTACTTTATAGCAATCAGCCCCAGCATTTT.

The chain has TRBV12-5 and TRBJ2-2, with D tentatively TRBD2 (5 bases). Germline V gene sequence: CDR1 LGHNT, CDR2 FRNRAP. Trimming stripped 5 bases from V and 0 bases from J, with 7 bases between. This CDR3 region has 14 residues. The CDR3 is CASGPGTNTGELFF. The CDR3 region has the DNA TGTGCTAGTGGTCCCGGGACGAACACCGGGGAGCTGTTTTTT.

V usage is TRBV25-1 and J usage is TRBJ2-2; D is perhaps TRBD2 (6 bases). This CDR3 contains 13 residues. The ends were cut back, 7 bases at V and 4 bases at J, with 10 bases in the middle. Per the germline V gene, CDR1 is MGHDK and CDR2 is SYGVNS. CDR3: CASTGLLTGELFF. The CDR3 DNA reads as TGTGCCAGCACGGGACTTCTCACCGGGGAGCTGTTTTTT.

V and J are TRBV2 and TRBJ1-5, with D maybe TRBD1 (5 bases). V lost 6 bases and J lost 3, with 12 bases in between. Per germline, CDR1 SNHLY and CDR2 FYNNEI. This CDR3 spans 14 amino acids. This chain's CDR3 is CASSATGNNQPQHF. In nucleotides, the CDR3 is TGTGCCAGCAGCGCTACAGGCAACAATCAGCCCCAGCATTTT.

This chain uses TRBV6-5 with TRBJ2-1, with D possibly TRBD2 on 5 matching bases. V was cut by 2 bases and J by 7 bases, with 6 bases left in between. The germline gives CDR1 MNHEY, CDR2 SVGAGI. The CDR3 runs to 12 residues. The CDR3 sequence is CASSYRGNEQFF. DNA for the CDR3: TGTGCCAGCAGTTACAGAGGGAATGAGCAGTTCTTC.